This T cell receptor (beta chain) is from a study of metastatic and nonmetastatic thyroid tumors. Patients underwent thyroid surgery, and none had received any treatment before it. Comments on this clone: A read error may account for a junction end that differs from germline.

Germline CDR1 reads ENHRY; CDR2 reads SYGVKD. The CDR3 covers 19 residues. Using MiXCR, TCRdb re-called clones from the PCR reads. The table shows roughly 13,000 clones, with over 25% occurring only once. The sequence was obtained from a female donor with papillary thyroid cancer or a benign thyroid nodule (not recorded which). Some clones in this sample may be carry-over from other donors' samples. The chain uses TRBV10-3 and TRBJ2-3; 14 bases line up with TRBD2. The sequencing input was tumor tissue. The CDR3 bases are TGTGCCACCAGTGTTCGACCCGGGACTAGCGGGAGTACTACAGATACGCAGTATTTT. It encodes CATSVRPGTSGSTTDTQYF.